This TCR beta chain was identified during a study of OX40 agonist ivuxolimab in advanced cancers. The data were produced by immunoSEQ multiplex PCR, yet TCRdb's version contains in-frame clones alone and is incomplete. Counted here are tens of thousands of clones, 65% to 85% occurring once; the ten biggest clones make up approximately 11%. This clone is a singleton in its sample. Germline CDR1 MNHNY, CDR2 SVGAGI (reference sequence). V lost 4 bases and J 3 bases, leaving 12 bases between the germline ends. The CDR3 spans 14 residues. The receptor was isolated from an adult with an advanced solid tumor such as melanoma, head and neck, liver or kidney cancer. Source: CD4+ or CD8+ T cells sorted from blood, taken in a trial of the OX40 agonist ivuxolimab. The V call is TRBV6-6, the J call TRBJ1-1; tentatively, D is TRBD1 (6 bases). The CDR3 coding sequence is TGTGCCAGCAGTTTCTGGACAGATGACACTGAAGCTTTCTTT. It encodes CASSFWTDDTEAFF.